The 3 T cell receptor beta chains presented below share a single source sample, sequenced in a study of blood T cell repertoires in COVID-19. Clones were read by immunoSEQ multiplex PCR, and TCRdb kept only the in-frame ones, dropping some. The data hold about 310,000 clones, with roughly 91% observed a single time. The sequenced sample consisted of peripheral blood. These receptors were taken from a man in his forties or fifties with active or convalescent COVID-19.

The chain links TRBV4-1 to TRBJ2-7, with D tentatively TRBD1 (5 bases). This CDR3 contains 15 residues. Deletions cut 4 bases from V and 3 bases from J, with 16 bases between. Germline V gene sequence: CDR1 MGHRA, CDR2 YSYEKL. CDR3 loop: CASSRDPRAFYEQYF. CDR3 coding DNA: TGCGCCAGCAGCCGAGATCCCAGGGCCTTCTACGAGCAGTACTTC.

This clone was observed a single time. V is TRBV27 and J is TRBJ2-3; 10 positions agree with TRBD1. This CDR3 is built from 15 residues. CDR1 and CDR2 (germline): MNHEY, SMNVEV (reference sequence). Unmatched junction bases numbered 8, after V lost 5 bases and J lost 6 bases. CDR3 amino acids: CASSPWTGGVDTQYF. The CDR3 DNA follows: TGTGCCAGCAGTCCCTGGACAGGGGGGGTCGATACGCAGTATTTT.

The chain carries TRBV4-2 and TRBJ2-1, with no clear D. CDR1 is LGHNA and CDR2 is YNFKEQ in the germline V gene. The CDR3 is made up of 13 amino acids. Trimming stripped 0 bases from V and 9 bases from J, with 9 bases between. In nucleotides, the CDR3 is TGTGCCAGCAGCCAAGATATGTCAGGTGAGCAGTTCTTC. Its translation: CASSQDMSGEQFF.